This TCR beta chain was documented in a study of blood T cell repertoires in COVID-19. Study-level information: Sites across the United States, Italy and Spain contributed samples from acute and convalescent COVID-19. Nucleic acid was either cDNA or gDNA, and it came from T cells, B-cell-depleted T cells, or PBMCs.

CDR1 LGHDT and CDR2 YNNKEL come from the germline V gene (reference sequence). The CDR3 sequence is 12 residues long. Remarks on this clone: A read error may account for a junction end that differs from germline.

Generated by immunoSEQ multiplex PCR, the TCRdb table keeps only in-frame clones and is missing some. The profile covers 130,000 or so clones, with 82% appearing a single time and 4% to 5.5% taken by the ten largest. The receptor was derived from a woman aged 70-85 years with acute or convalescent COVID-19. V is TRBV3-1 (or the pseudogene TRBV3-2) and J is TRBJ2-3; D gene unclear. Specimen: peripheral blood. The CDR3 loop reads CASSQDQVRTRF. The CDR3 nucleotides read TGTGCCAGCAGCCAAGATCAAGTCAGAACGAGGTTT.